This T cell receptor beta chain was captured by sequencing in a study of cytomegalovirus exposure and HLA in healthy donors. Study details: The roughly 120 validation repertoires, a later analysis reported, used the same platform as the approximately 670 first-cohort repertoires.

The protocol was immunoSEQ multiplex PCR, while the TCRdb copy is restricted to in-frame clones and leaves out a portion. The profile shows 90,000 to 120,000 clones, more than 90% of them singletons. To note about this clone: Its antigen remains unidentified.

Overall study results and limits: In the approximately 130 validation repertoires, 94% of cluster scores exceeded 0, per a later analysis. Researchers reported that a few CMV-associated chains were confirmed in vitro as CMV antigen-specific. There were some public TCRs occurring in many donors, but most TCR sequences were rare.

The sample consisted of PBMCs. This TCR was recovered from a woman aged 18-30 years in good health and CMV-seronegative.

CDR3: CASSRGRGAWETQYF. The CDR3 DNA reads as TGTGCCAGCAGCCGCGGCCGGGGGGCCTGGGAGACCCAGTACTTC. The chain recombines TRBV14 with TRBJ2-5; a weak D match, TRBD2 (7 bases). Germline CDR1 SGHDN, CDR2 FVKESK. The CDR3 is 15 amino acids. V lost 4 bases to trimming and J lost 5 bases, with 17 bases between them.